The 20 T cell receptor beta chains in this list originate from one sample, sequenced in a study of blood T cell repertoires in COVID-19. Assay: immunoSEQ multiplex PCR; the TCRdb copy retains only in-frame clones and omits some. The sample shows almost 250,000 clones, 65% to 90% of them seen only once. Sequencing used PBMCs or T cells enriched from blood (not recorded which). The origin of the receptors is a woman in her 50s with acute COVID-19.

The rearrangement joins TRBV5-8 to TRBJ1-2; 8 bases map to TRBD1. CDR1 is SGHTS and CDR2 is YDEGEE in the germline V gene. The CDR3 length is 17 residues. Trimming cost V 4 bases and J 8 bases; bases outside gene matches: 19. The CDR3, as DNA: TGTGCCAGCAGCGTAATTACCGGGACAGGTCCTTTGAGGGGCTACACCTTC. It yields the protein CASSVITGTGPLRGYTF.

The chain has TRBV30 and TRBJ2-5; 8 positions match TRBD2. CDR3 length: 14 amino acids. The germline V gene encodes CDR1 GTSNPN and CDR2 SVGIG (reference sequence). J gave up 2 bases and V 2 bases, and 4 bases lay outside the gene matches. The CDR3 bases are TGTGCCTGGAGTATCGGGGGGGGGCAAGAGACCCAGTACTTC. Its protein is CAWSIGGGQETQYF.

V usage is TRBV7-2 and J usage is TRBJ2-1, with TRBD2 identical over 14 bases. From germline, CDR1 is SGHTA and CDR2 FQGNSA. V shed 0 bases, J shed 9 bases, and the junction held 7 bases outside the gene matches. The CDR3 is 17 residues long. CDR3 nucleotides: TGTGCCAGCAGCTTAGCGCCGACTAGCGGGGGGGCCTTTGAGCAGTTCTTC. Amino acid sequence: CASSLAPTSGGAFEQFF. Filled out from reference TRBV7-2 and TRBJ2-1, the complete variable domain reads GAGVSQSPSNKVTEKGKDVELRCDPISGHTALYWYRQSLGQGLEFLIYFQGNSAPDKSGLPSDRFSAERTGGSVSTLTIQRTQQEDSAVYLCASSLAPTSGGAFEQFFGPGTRLTVL.

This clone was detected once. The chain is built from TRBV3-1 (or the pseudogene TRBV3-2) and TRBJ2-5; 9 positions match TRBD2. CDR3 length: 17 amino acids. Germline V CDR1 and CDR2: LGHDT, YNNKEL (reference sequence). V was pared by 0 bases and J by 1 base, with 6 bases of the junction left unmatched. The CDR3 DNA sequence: TGTGCCAGCAGCCAAGAGGGTAGCGGGGGAAGCCAAGAGACCCAGTACTTC. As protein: CASSQEGSGGSQETQYF.

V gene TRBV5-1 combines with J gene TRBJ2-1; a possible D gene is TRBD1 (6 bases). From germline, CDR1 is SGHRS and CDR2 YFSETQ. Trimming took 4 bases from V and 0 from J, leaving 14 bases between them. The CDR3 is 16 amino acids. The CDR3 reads CASSPGQPSSYNEQFF. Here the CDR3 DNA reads TGCGCCAGCAGCCCCGGACAGCCTAGCTCCTACAATGAGCAGTTCTTC.

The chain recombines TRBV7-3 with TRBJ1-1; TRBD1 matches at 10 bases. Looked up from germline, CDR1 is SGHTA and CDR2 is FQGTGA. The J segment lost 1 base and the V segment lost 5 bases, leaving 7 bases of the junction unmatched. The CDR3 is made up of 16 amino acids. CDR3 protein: CASSPGDRGQNTEAFF. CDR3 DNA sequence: TGTGCCAGCAGCCCTGGGGACAGGGGACAGAACACTGAAGCTTTCTTT.

This CDR3 reads CASSPPLQGRNQPQHF. DNA of the CDR3: TGTGCCAGCTCACCACCATTACAGGGAAGAAATCAGCCCCAGCATTTT. The chain couples TRBV18 to TRBJ1-5; possibly TRBD1 for D (6 bases). CDR3 length: 16 amino acids. Per germline, CDR1 KGHSH and CDR2 LQKENI. The V end was cut by 0 bases, the J end by 4 bases, with 13 bases between.

The DNA of the CDR3 is TGTGCCAGCTCACCCTACGGGACAGGGGGTACTAACTATGGCTACACCTTC. Protein product: CASSPYGTGGTNYGYTF. The genes are TRBV18 and TRBJ1-2; 11 bases agree with TRBD1. The CDR3 sequence is 17 residues long. Germline V gene sequence: CDR1 KGHSH, CDR2 LQKENI. With 3 bases clipped from V and 0 bases from J, the junction kept 6 bases outside the gene matches.

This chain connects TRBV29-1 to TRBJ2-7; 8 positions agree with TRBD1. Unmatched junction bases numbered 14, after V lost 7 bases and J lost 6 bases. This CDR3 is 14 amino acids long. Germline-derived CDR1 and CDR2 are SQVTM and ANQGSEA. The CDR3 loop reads CSASKDRGVREQYF. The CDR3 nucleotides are TGCAGCGCTAGTAAAGACAGGGGAGTTCGCGAGCAGTACTTC.

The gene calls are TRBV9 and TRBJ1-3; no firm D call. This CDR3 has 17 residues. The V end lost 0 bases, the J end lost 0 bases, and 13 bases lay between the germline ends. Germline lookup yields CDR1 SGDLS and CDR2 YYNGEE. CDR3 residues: CASSVGSVSLSGNTIYF. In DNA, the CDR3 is TGTGCCAGCAGCGTAGGTTCCGTTTCCCTCTCTGGAAACACCATATATTTT.

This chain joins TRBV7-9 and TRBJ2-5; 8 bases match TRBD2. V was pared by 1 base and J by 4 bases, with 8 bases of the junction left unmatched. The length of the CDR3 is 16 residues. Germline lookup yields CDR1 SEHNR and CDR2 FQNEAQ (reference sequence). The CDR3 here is CASSLEGGGPRETQYF. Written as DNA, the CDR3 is TGTGCCAGCAGCTTAGAAGGCGGGGGGCCGAGAGAGACCCAGTACTTC.

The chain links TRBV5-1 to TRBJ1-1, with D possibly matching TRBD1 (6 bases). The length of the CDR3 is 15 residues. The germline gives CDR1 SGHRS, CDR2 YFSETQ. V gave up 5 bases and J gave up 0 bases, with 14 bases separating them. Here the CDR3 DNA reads TGCGCCAGCAGACGTGGGGACACCTTGAACACTGAAGCTTTCTTT. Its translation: CASRRGDTLNTEAFF. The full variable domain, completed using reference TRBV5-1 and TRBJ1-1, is KAGVTQTPRYLIKTRGQQVTLSCSPISGHRSVSWYQQTPGQGLQFLFEYFSETQRNKGNFPGRFSGRQFSNSRSEMNVSTLELGDSALYLCASRRGDTLNTEAFFGQGTRLTVV.

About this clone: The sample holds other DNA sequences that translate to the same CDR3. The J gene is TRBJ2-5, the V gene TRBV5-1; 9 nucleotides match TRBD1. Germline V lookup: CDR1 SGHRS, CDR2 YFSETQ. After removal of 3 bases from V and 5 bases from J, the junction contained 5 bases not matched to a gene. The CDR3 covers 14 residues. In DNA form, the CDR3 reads TGCGCCAGCAGCTCGGGACAGGGTAGGGAGACCCAGTACTTC. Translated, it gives CASSSGQGRETQYF.

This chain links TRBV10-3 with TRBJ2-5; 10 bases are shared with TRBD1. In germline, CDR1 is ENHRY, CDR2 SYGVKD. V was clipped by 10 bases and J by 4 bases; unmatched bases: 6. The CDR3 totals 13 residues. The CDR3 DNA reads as TGTGCCACAAGGACAGGGGGAGGAGAGACCCAGTACTTC. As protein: CATRTGGGETQYF.

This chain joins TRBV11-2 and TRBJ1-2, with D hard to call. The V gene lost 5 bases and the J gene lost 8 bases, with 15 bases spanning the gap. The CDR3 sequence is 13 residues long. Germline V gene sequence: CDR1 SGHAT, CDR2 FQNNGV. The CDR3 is CASSPRGSGGYTF. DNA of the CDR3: TGTGCCAGCAGCCCCCGCGGGAGTGGAGGCTACACCTTC.

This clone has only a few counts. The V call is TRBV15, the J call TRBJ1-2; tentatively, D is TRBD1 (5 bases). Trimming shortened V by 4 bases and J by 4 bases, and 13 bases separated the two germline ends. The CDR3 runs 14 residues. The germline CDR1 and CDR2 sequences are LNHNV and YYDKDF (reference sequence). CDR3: CATSTAAGPYGYTF. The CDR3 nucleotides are TGTGCCACCAGCACCGCCGCGGGACCCTATGGCTACACCTTC.

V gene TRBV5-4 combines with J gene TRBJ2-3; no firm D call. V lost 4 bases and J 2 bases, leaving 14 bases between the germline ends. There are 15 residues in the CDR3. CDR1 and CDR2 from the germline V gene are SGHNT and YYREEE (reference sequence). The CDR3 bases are TGTGCCAGCAGCCTGGATGTTACAGACACAGATACGCAGTATTTT. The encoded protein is CASSLDVTDTDTQYF.

The chain's CDR3 is CASSASMDRAWGYGYTF. The DNA for the CDR3 is TGTGCCAGCAGCGCCTCGATGGACAGGGCTTGGGGCTATGGCTACACCTTC. The V call is TRBV7-2, the J call TRBJ1-2; 8 bases fit TRBD1. J gave up 4 bases and V 5 bases, and 15 bases lay outside the gene matches. The germline V gene encodes CDR1 SGHTA and CDR2 FQGNSA. The CDR3 has 17 amino acids.

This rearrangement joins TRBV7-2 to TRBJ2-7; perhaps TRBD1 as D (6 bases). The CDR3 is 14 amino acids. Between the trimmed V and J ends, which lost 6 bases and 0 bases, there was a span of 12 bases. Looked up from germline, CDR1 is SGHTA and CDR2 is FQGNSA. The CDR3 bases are TGTGCCAGCAGTCCGGGACACCACTCCTACGAGCAGTACTTC. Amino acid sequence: CASSPGHHSYEQYF.

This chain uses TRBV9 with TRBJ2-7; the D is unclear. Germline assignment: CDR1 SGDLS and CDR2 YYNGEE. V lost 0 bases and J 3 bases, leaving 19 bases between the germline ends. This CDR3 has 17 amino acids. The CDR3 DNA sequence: TGTGCCAGCAGCGTAGGACAAGGCCCCACTCAGAACTACGAGCAGTACTTC. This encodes CASSVGQGPTQNYEQYF.